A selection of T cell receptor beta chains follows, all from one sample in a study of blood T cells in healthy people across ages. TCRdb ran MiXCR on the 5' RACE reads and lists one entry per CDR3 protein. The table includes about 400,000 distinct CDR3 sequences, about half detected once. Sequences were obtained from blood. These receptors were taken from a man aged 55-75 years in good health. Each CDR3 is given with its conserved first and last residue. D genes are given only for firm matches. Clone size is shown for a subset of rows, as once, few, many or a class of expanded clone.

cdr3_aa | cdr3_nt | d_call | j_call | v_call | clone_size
CSASQGTSSTDTQYF | TGCAGCGCCTCCCAGGGGACATCTAGCACAGATACGCAGTATTTT | . | TRBJ2-3 | TRBV29-1 | .
CASSVGQGLRETQYF | TGTGCCAGCAGCGTAGGACAGGGGCTTAGGGAGACCCAGTACTTC | TRBD1 | TRBJ2-5 | TRBV7-2 | .
CAWSVRGPGLAGVLADTQYF | TGTGCCTGGAGTGTAAGGGGCCCGGGACTAGCGGGAGTTTTGGCAGATACGCAGTATTTT | TRBD2 | TRBJ2-3 | TRBV30 | .
CSATRDSGRGDTQYF | TGCAGTGCTACCCGGGACTCAGGAAGGGGGGATACGCAGTATTTT | . | TRBJ2-3 | TRBV20-1 | few
CAWFRTGGPEKLFF | TGTGCCTGGTTCAGGACAGGGGGCCCTGAAAAACTGTTTTTT | TRBD1 | TRBJ1-4 | TRBV30 | .
CSVEARYQETQYF | TGCAGCGTTGAGGCAAGGTACCAAGAGACCCAGTACTTC | . | TRBJ2-5 | TRBV29-1 | .
CASSSSGPPGEQYF | TGTGCCAGCAGTTCATCGGGACCCCCAGGCGAGCAGTACTTC | . | TRBJ2-7 | TRBV27 | .
CASSPRGDRGNEQFF | TGTGCCAGCAGCCCCAGGGGGGACAGGGGGAATGAGCAGTTCTTC | TRBD1 | TRBJ2-1 | TRBV7-2 | .
CASRGGGVYNEQFF | TGTGCCAGCAGAGGCGGGGGTGTATACAATGAGCAGTTCTTC | TRBD2 | TRBJ2-1 | TRBV12-3/TRBV12-4 | .
CASRVALWMAGSEQYF | TGTGCCAGCAGAGTAGCCCTATGGATGGCCGGGAGCGAGCAGTACTTC | . | TRBJ2-7 | TRBV27 | once
CASSREGSNRQPQHF | TGCGCCAGCAGCCGCGAGGGATCCAATCGACAGCCCCAGCATTTT | . | TRBJ1-5 | TRBV4-1 | .
CASSLKERGEQFF | TGTGCCAGCAGCCTGAAGGAGAGGGGTGAGCAGTTCTTC | . | TRBJ2-1 | TRBV11-2 | .
CASSIRGGQGAGEQFF | TGTGCCAGCAGCATCCGCGGGGGACAGGGGGCAGGTGAGCAGTTCTTC | TRBD1 | TRBJ2-1 | TRBV7-2 | .
CASSFRDRVNYGYTF | TGTGCCAGCAGCTTCCGGGACAGGGTTAACTATGGCTACACCTTC | TRBD1 | TRBJ1-2 | TRBV5-6 | .
CASSFSATENYGYTF | TGTGCCAGCAGCTTTTCGGCGACGGAAAACTATGGCTACACCTTC | . | TRBJ1-2 | TRBV7-9 | .
CASREGYRYTF | TGTGCCAGCAGGGAGGGCTACCGCTACACCTTC | . | TRBJ1-2 | TRBV2 | .
CSAVAGSRQTQYF | TGCAGTGCTGTAGCCGGGAGTAGGCAGACCCAGTACTTC | . | TRBJ2-5 | TRBV20-1 | few
CASSKAGTGLIYGYTF | TGTGCCAGCAGCAAAGCGGGGACGGGCCTCATCTATGGCTACACCTTC | . | TRBJ1-2 | TRBV21-1 | few
CSASLPSSYEQYF | TGCAGTGCTTCGCTTCCGAGCTCCTACGAGCAGTACTTC | . | TRBJ2-7 | TRBV20-1 | few
CSAKTTGRPDTRYF | TGCAGTGCTAAGACTACAGGTCGGCCAGATACGCGGTATTTT | . | TRBJ2-3 | TRBV20-1 | .
CSVGQRTGELFF | TGCAGCGTAGGACAGCGAACCGGGGAGCTGTTTTTT | . | TRBJ2-2 | TRBV29-1 | .
CASSQGPTRNYGYTF | TGTGCCAGCAGCCAAGGACCGACACGTAACTATGGCTACACCTTC | . | TRBJ1-2 | TRBV14 | few
CASNKPRTGGGTDTQYF | TGTGCCAGCAACAAACCCCGGACAGGGGGCGGCACAGATACGCAGTATTTT | TRBD1 | TRBJ2-3 | TRBV6-1 | .
CASSTGTAKETQFF | TGTGCCAGCAGCACCGGGACAGCCAAAGAGACCCAGTTCTTC | TRBD1 | TRBJ2-1 | TRBV6-1 | .
CASSPGIADTQYF | TGCGCCAGCAGCCCCGGAATCGCAGATACGCAGTATTTT | . | TRBJ2-3 | TRBV5-1 | .
CASSQTAGPYNEQFF | TGTGCCAGCAGTCAAACAGCGGGGCCCTACAATGAGCAGTTCTTC | TRBD2 | TRBJ2-1 | TRBV12-3/TRBV12-4 | .
CASSHVTSGAYNEQFF | TGCGCCAGCAGCCACGTGACTAGCGGGGCGTACAATGAGCAGTTCTTC | TRBD2 | TRBJ2-1 | TRBV5-1 | once
CASYPTPQTEAFF | TGTGCCAGCTACCCAACCCCACAGACTGAAGCTTTCTTT | . | TRBJ1-1 | TRBV6-6 | .
CASSYGAVYNEQFF | TGTGCCAGCAGTTACGGAGCGGTTTACAATGAGCAGTTCTTC | . | TRBJ2-1 | TRBV6-2/TRBV6-3 | few
CASTSTGQGAGGYTF | TGTGCCAGCACATCTACCGGACAGGGGGCTGGCGGCTACACCTTC | TRBD1 | TRBJ1-2 | TRBV25-1 | .
CAISGDREGQFF | TGTGCCATCAGCGGGGACAGGGAGGGGCAGTTCTTC | TRBD1 | TRBJ2-1 | TRBV10-3 | many
CASSRGRSSGEQYF | TGTGCCAGCAGCCGCGGACGGAGTTCGGGCGAGCAGTACTTC | . | TRBJ2-7 | TRBV7-2 | .
CTSSFGEPYNEQFF | TGTACCAGCAGCTTTGGAGAACCTTACAATGAGCAGTTCTTC | . | TRBJ2-1 | TRBV7-2 | .
CASSLSDLAGGPHTQYF | TGTGCCAGCAGCTTAAGTGATCTAGCGGGGGGGCCCCATACGCAGTATTTT | TRBD2 | TRBJ2-3 | TRBV7-2 | .
CASSQDTSGNTDTQYF | TGTGCCAGCAGCCAAGATACTAGCGGGAACACAGATACGCAGTATTTT | TRBD2 | TRBJ2-3 | TRBV3-1 | .
CSARDVTGRTGGRQPQHF | TGCAGTGCTAGAGATGTGACGGGCAGGACAGGGGGCCGTCAGCCCCAGCATTTT | TRBD1 | TRBJ1-5 | TRBV20-1 | .
CSVGGSGGRIDTGELFF | TGCAGCGTTGGAGGGAGTGGCGGGAGGATTGACACCGGGGAGCTGTTTTTT | TRBD2 | TRBJ2-2 | TRBV29-1 | .
CASSSPGGNQPQHF | TGTGCCAGCAGTTCCCCAGGGGGGAATCAGCCCCAGCATTTT | TRBD1 | TRBJ1-5 | TRBV6-5 | many
CASALAGGGGTDTQYF | TGTGCCAGCGCTCTAGCGGGAGGAGGGGGGACAGATACGCAGTATTTT | TRBD2 | TRBJ2-3 | TRBV2 | many
CATGGGVEKLFF | TGTGCCACCGGCGGAGGAGTAGAAAAACTGTTTTTT | . | TRBJ1-4 | TRBV2 | .
CAWSVGPLSIAGEETQYF | TGTGCCTGGAGTGTAGGACCCCTTTCGATAGCGGGGGAAGAGACCCAGTACTTC | TRBD2 | TRBJ2-5 | TRBV30 | .
CSASRGDANYGYTF | TGCAGCGCCTCACGCGGCGATGCTAACTATGGCTACACCTTC | . | TRBJ1-2 | TRBV29-1 | few
CSAREYVSYGYTF | TGCAGTGCTAGAGAGTACGTGAGCTATGGCTACACCTTC | . | TRBJ1-2 | TRBV20-1 | .
CASSPGWGYTF | TGTGCCAGCAGCCCCGGATGGGGCTACACCTTC | . | TRBJ1-2 | TRBV7-2 | few